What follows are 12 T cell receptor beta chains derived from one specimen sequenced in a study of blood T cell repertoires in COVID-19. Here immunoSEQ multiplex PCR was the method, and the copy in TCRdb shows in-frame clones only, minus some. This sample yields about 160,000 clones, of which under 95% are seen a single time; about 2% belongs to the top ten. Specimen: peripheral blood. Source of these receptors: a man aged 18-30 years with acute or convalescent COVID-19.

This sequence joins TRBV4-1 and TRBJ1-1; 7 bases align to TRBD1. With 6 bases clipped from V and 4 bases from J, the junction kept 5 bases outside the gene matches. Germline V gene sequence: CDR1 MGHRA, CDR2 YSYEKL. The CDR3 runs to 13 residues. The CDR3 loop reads CASSQTGFTEAFF. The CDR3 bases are TGCGCCAGCAGTCAGACAGGGTTCACTGAAGCTTTCTTT.

The DNA for the CDR3 is TGTGCCAGCAGCTTAGCGGGGACAGGGGGCTTCAATCAGCCCCAGCATTTT. It translates to CASSLAGTGGFNQPQHF. V usage is TRBV7-8 and J usage is TRBJ1-5; 12 bases map to TRBD1. The CDR3 has 17 amino acids. V shed 0 bases and J 3 bases; nucleotides not matched to a gene: 3. Germline CDR1 SGHVS, CDR2 FQNEAQ.

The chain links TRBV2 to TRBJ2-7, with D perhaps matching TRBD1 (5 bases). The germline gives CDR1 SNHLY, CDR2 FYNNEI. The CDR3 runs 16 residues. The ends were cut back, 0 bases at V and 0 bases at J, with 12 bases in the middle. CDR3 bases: TGTGCCAGCAGTGAAGCGCTTCTAGGGGACTCCTACGAGCAGTACTTC. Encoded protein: CASSEALLGDSYEQYF.

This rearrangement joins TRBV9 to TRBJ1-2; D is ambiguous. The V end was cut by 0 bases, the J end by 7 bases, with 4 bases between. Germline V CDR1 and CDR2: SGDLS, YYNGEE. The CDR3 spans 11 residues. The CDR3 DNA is TGTGCCAGCAGCGTAGGGAGTGGCTACACCTTC. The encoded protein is CASSVGSGYTF.

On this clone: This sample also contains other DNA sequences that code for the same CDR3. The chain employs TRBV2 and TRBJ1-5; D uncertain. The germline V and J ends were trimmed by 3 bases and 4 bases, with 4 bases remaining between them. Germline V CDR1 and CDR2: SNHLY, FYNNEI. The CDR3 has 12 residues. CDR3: CASSDRNQPQHF. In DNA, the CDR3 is TGTGCCAGCAGTGACAGGAATCAGCCCCAGCATTTT.

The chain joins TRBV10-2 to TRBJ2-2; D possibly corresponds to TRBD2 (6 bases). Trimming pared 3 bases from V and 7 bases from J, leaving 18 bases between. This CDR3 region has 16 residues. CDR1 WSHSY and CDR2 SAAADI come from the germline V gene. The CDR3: CASSELTGVESGELFF. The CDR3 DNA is TGCGCCAGCAGTGAATTAACGGGGGTCGAAAGCGGGGAGCTGTTTTTT.

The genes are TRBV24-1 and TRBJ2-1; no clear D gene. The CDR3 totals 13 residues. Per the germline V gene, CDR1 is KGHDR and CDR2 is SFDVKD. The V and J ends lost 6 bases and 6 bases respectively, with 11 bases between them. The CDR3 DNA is TGTGCCACCAGTTTAGATAGCTTCAATGAGCAGTTCTTC. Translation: CATSLDSFNEQFF.

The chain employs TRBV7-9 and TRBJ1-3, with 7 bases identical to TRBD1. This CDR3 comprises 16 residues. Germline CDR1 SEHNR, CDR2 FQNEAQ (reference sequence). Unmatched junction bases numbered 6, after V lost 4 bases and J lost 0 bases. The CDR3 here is CASSSPQGSSGNTIYF. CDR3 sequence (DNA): TGTGCCAGCAGCTCCCCACAGGGGTCCTCTGGAAACACCATATATTTT.

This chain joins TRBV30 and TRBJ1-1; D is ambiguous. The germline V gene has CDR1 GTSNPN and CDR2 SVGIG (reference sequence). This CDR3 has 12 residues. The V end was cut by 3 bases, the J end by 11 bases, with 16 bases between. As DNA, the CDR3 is TGTGCCTGGAGCCTAGAGAATCCCGACGCTTTCTTT. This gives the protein CAWSLENPDAFF.

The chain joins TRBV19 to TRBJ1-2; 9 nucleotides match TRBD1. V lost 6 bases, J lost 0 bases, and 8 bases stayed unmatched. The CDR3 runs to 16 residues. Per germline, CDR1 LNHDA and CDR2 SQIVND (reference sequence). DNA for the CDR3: TGTGCCAGTAGACCTCCGGGACAGGGTTCTAACTATGGCTACACCTTC. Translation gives CASRPPGQGSNYGYTF.

CDR3 sequence (DNA): TGTGCAAGTCGCATCAAGCTGGTGGCCTACGAGCAGTACTTC. Translated, it gives CASRIKLVAYEQYF. The chain joins TRBV12-2 to TRBJ2-7; the table's D call of TRBD2 was not tested on the DNA. TRBV12-2 is assigned pseudogene status. The CDR3 runs to 14 residues.

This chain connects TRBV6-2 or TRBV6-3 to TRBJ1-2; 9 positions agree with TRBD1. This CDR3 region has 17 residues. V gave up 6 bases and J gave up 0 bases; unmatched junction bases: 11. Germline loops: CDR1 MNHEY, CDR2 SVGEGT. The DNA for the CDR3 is TGTGCCAGCAGCCCTCGAAGGGACAGGGATCCTAACTATGGCTACACCTTC. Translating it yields CASSPRRDRDPNYGYTF.